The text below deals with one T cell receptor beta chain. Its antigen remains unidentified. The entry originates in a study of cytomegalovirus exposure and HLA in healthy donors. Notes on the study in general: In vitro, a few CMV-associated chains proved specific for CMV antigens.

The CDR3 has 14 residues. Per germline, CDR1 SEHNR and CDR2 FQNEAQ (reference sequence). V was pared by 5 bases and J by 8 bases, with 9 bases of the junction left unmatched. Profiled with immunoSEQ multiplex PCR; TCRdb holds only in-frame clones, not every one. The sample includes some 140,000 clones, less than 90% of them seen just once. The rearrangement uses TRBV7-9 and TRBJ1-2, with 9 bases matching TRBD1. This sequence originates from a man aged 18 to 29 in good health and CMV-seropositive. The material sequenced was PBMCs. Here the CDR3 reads CASSALQGAWGYTF. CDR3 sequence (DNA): TGTGCCAGCAGCGCCCTACAGGGGGCCTGGGGCTACACCTTC.